This is a list of T cell receptor beta chains from one sample in a study of shared clonotypes between healthy human individuals. The method was immunoSEQ multiplex PCR; TCRdb's version includes in-frame clones alone and lacks a portion of them. The sample contains about 2 million clones, roughly 95% of which appear only once. The sequenced sample consisted of naive CD8+ T cells sorted from blood. These receptors came from a man aged 18 to 30 in good health. CDR3s include the opening cysteine and the closing phenylalanine or tryptophan. Each record gives: V gene, clone size, J gene, D gene, CDR3 DNA, CDR3 protein. A D gene is named only where the DNA matches it firmly. Part of the rows lack a size; the others show once, few, many or a class for expanded clones.

TRBV28	once	TRBJ2-2	NA	TGTGCCAGCAGTACCCGAGACAGGATAGACACCGGGGAGCTGTTTTTT	CASSTRDRIDTGELFF
TRBV27	once	TRBJ2-5	TRBD2	TGTGCCAGCAGCTTCAATTTGGGCAGCGGGGGGGCCCTAGAGACCCAGTACTTC	CASSFNLGSGGALETQYF
TRBV5-6	NA	TRBJ2-7	TRBD1	TGTGCCAGCAGCCCCGGGACAGGGGTGTACGAGCAGTACTTC	CASSPGTGVYEQYF
TRBV5-6	NA	TRBJ1-6	TRBD1	TGTGCCAGCAGCACCTCGACAGGGACCAATTCACCCCTCCACTTT	CASSTSTGTNSPLHF
TRBV11-2	NA	TRBJ1-4	NA	TGTGCCAGCAGCTTGGTCGGACAGATCGGCGAAAAACTGTTTTTT	CASSLVGQIGEKLFF
TRBV7-9	NA	TRBJ1-6	NA	TGTGCCAGCAGCTTAGTCGGAGGTTATAATTCACCCCTCCACTTT	CASSLVGGYNSPLHF
TRBV5-1	NA	TRBJ2-3	TRBD2	TGCGCCAGCAGCGGCCTAATAGCGGGCCAGCTAACGACCACAGATACGCAGTATTTT	CASSGLIAGQLTTTDTQYF
TRBV5-1	NA	TRBJ2-2	NA	TGCGCCAGCAGCTACCAACAGGGAGCGTTCGCCGGGGAGCTGTTTTTT	CASSYQQGAFAGELFF
TRBV7-9	NA	TRBJ2-5	TRBD2	TGTGCCAGCAGACCAGCGTTCGGGGGGACCTCACTCTACCAAGAGACCCAGTACTTC	CASRPAFGGTSLYQETQYF
TRBV13	NA	TRBJ2-3	NA	TGTGCCAGCAGCGGGTCGGGCACGCAGTATTTT	CASSGSGTQYF
TRBV6-5	NA	TRBJ2-3	NA	TGTGCCAGCAGTTACCGGGGGATGCGAACAGATACGCAGTATTTT	CASSYRGMRTDTQYF
TRBV5-1	NA	TRBJ1-6	NA	TGCGCCAGCAGCTTGGACGGACGTTATAATTCACCCCTCCACTTT	CASSLDGRYNSPLHF
TRBV28	NA	TRBJ2-6	NA	TGTGCCAGCAGTTTCAGGGAGCTGGGGGCCAACGTCCTGACTTTC	CASSFRELGANVLTF
TRBV7-9	NA	TRBJ2-1	TRBD1	TGTGCCAGCAGCTTACCGCAGGGGGCCCAAGGCAATGAGCAGTTCTTC	CASSLPQGAQGNEQFF
TRBV9	NA	TRBJ2-7	TRBD2	TGTGCCAGCAGCGTTAGCGGGAGGAACGACGAGCAGTACTTC	CASSVSGRNDEQYF
TRBV12-5	NA	TRBJ1-1	NA	TGTGCTAGTGGTTTGGTACCCGGTGGAACTGAAGCTTTCTTT	CASGLVPGGTEAFF
TRBV6-5	NA	TRBJ1-2	NA	TGTGCCAGCAGTTCGTTCTTCCAGGACGCTAACTATGGCTACACCTTC	CASSSFFQDANYGYTF
TRBV28	NA	TRBJ2-1	NA	TGTGCCAGTCACGAAGGTAGGACGTCCTACAATGAGCAGTTCTTC	CASHEGRTSYNEQFF
TRBV27	NA	TRBJ2-7	NA	TGTGCCAGCAGTTTGTCGTCGGGCACCCTCTCCTACGAGCAGTACTTC	CASSLSSGTLSYEQYF
TRBV28	NA	TRBJ2-7	TRBD2	TGTGCCAGCAGTTTATCCAAAACTAGCGGGATTTACGAGCAGTACTTC	CASSLSKTSGIYEQYF
TRBV5-5	NA	TRBJ1-1	NA	TGTGCCAGCAGAGGCGGGTACACTGAAGCTTTCTTT	CASRGGYTEAFF
TRBV13	NA	TRBJ1-2	NA	TGTGCCAGCAGCTTATCCCTCGATCGAGGTATGTTCTACACCTTC	CASSLSLDRGMFYTF
TRBV11-2	NA	TRBJ2-2	NA	TGTGCCAGCACCCGATCGTCCGGGGAGCTGTTTTTT	CASTRSSGELFF
TRBV9	NA	TRBJ2-7	TRBD1	TGTGCCAGCAGCGTAGGCAGGGGGTCCTACGAGCAGTACTTC	CASSVGRGSYEQYF
TRBV12-5	NA	TRBJ1-2	NA	TGTGCTAGTGGTTTCGCGGAGGGCGATGGCTACACCTTC	CASGFAEGDGYTF
TRBV27	NA	TRBJ2-1	TRBD2	TGTGCCAGCCAGACTAGCGGGAGTCTCGATGAGCAGTTCTTC	CASQTSGSLDEQFF
TRBV7-6	NA	TRBJ2-2	TRBD1	TGTGCCAGCAGCCCGGGACAGGGGGAGAACACCGGGGAGCTGTTTTTT	CASSPGQGENTGELFF
TRBV10-2	NA	TRBJ1-5	NA	TGCGCCAGCGGGAGACAGAAGCAGCCCCAGCATTTT	CASGRQKQPQHF
TRBV5-1	NA	TRBJ2-3	NA	TGCGCCAGCAGCTTGGGTCAGCTCACAGATACGCAGTATTTT	CASSLGQLTDTQYF
TRBV27	NA	TRBJ2-7	TRBD2	TGTGCCAGCAGTTTAGGCGGGAGTGTCTACGAGCAGTACTTC	CASSLGGSVYEQYF
TRBV6-5	NA	TRBJ1-1	NA	TGTGCCAGCAGTTTGGGACCGAACACTGAAGCTTTCTTT	CASSLGPNTEAFF
TRBV6-6	NA	TRBJ2-1	TRBD1	TGTGCCAGCAGCACGGACAGGGTCAATCCCTATGAGCAGTTCTTC	CASSTDRVNPYEQFF
TRBV29-1	NA	TRBJ1-1	NA	TGCAGCGTTGTAGGACAGATGAACACTGAAGCTTTCTTT	CSVVGQMNTEAFF
TRBV6-6	NA	TRBJ1-1	TRBD1	TGTGCCAGCAGTTACTTTGACAGGGCTGAAGCTTTCTTT	CASSYFDRAEAFF
TRBV30	NA	TRBJ2-7	TRBD1	TGTGCCTGGAGCCAGGGGGCCTACGAGCAGTACTTC	CAWSQGAYEQYF
TRBV5-1	NA	TRBJ1-2	NA	TGCGCCAGCAGCCTTTACAACAAAAATGGCTACACCTTC	CASSLYNKNGYTF
TRBV4-1	NA	TRBJ2-7	TRBD1	TGCGCCAGCAGCCAACTGACAGGGACCTACGAGCAGTACTTC	CASSQLTGTYEQYF
TRBV28	NA	TRBJ2-7	NA	TGTGCCAGCAGTTTAAGCGGCCAGAGCTCCTACGAGCAGTACTTC	CASSLSGQSSYEQYF
TRBV27	NA	TRBJ2-1	TRBD2	TGTGCCAGCAGCCCACTGGCCGTAGCGGGGGGGCGATACAATGAGCAGTTCTTC	CASSPLAVAGGRYNEQFF
TRBV6-5	NA	TRBJ2-7	TRBD2	TGTGCCAGCAGTTACGGGGGGAGGGAGGAGCACTTC	CASSYGGREEHF
TRBV2	NA	TRBJ2-1	TRBD2	TGTGCCAGCAGTGAACTGGCGGGAGGGCCTGTCCATGAGCAGTTCTTC	CASSELAGGPVHEQFF
TRBV5-1	NA	TRBJ2-2	NA	TGCGCCAGCAGCCCGGACAGTTTTCCCGGGGAGCTGTTTTTT	CASSPDSFPGELFF
TRBV5-5	NA	TRBJ1-1	NA	TGTGCCAGCAGCTTCGACTGGTTGCCGAACACTGAAGCTTTCTTT	CASSFDWLPNTEAFF
TRBV11-2	NA	TRBJ2-2	TRBD2	TGTGCCAGCAGCTTCCTCTGGGGGGAGGGAACCGGGGAGCTGTTTTTT	CASSFLWGEGTGELFF
TRBV5-6	NA	TRBJ2-5	TRBD1	TGTGCCAGCAGCGACTTACAGGGGGTAGTAGGAGAGACCCAGTACTTC	CASSDLQGVVGETQYF
TRBV10-1	once	TRBJ2-5	TRBD1	TGCGCCAGCAGTGAGTCCCAGGAGACAGGGGGCCTCGGGGAGACCCAGTACTTC	CASSESQETGGLGETQYF
TRBV5-1	NA	TRBJ2-5	NA	TGCGCCAGCAGCTTTCCCCGGGGGGCACAAGAGACCCAGTACTTC	CASSFPRGAQETQYF
TRBV9	NA	TRBJ2-7	TRBD2	TGTGCCAGCAGCGTGGATGCGGGAGTGGCCTACGAGCAGTACTTC	CASSVDAGVAYEQYF
TRBV4-1	NA	TRBJ1-3	NA	TGCGCCAGCAGCCAAGACCCAGAGGCAGGAAACACCATATATTTT	CASSQDPEAGNTIYF
TRBV14	once	TRBJ1-5	NA	TGTGCCAGCGCGACGGGACACAATCAGCCCCAGCATTTT	CASATGHNQPQHF
TRBV7-9	NA	TRBJ2-3	TRBD2	TGTGCCAGCAGCCAGGCGGGGGGGCGAAACACAGATACGCAGTATTTT	CASSQAGGRNTDTQYF